Each of the 6 T cell receptor beta chains below was sequenced from the same sample in a study of blood T cell repertoires in COVID-19. The data were produced by immunoSEQ multiplex PCR, yet TCRdb's version contains in-frame clones alone and is incomplete. The sample holds 150,000 to 200,000 clones; roughly 80% are singletons and the top ten take approximately 12%. Sequencing was performed on peripheral blood. The receptors come from a woman older than 75 with COVID-19, enrolled during active disease.

V gene TRBV19 combines with J gene TRBJ1-1; TRBD1 matches at 8 bases. Germline V CDR1 and CDR2: LNHDA, SQIVND (reference sequence). Unmatched junction bases numbered 6, after V lost 4 bases and J lost 5 bases. This CDR3 has 14 residues. The DNA for the CDR3 is TGTGCCAGTAGTAAAGACAGGGGAGAGACTGAAGCTTTCTTT. Translated, it gives CASSKDRGETEAFF.

This clone appeared a single time. The chain recombines TRBV7-2 with TRBJ2-7, with TRBD2 identical over 11 bases. Germline loops: CDR1 SGHTA, CDR2 FQGNSA. With 4 bases clipped from V and 1 base from J, the junction kept 3 bases outside the gene matches. The CDR3 has 15 amino acids. For the CDR3, the DNA is TGTGCCAGCAGCTACACTAGCGGGAGTTCCTACGAGCAGTACTTC. Its translation: CASSYTSGSSYEQYF.

The J gene is TRBJ2-3, the V gene TRBV5-4; D is unresolved. The CDR3 runs to 15 residues. V lost 0 bases, J lost 1 base, and 9 bases lay in between. Germline CDR1 is SGHNT and CDR2 is YYREEE (reference sequence). The CDR3 sequence: CASSLGQARTDTQYF. CDR3 sequence (DNA): TGTGCCAGCAGCTTGGGGCAGGCCCGCACAGATACGCAGTATTTT.

This clone was found once. The chain carries TRBV24-1 and TRBJ1-5; D not resolved. This CDR3 comprises 14 residues. Trimming removed 4 bases from V and 0 bases from J, with 6 bases in between. Per germline, CDR1 KGHDR and CDR2 SFDVKD. In DNA, the CDR3 is TGTGCCACCAGTGAGTTCAGTAGCAATCAGCCCCAGCATTTT. Translation: CATSEFSSNQPQHF.

The chain's CDR3 is CASSLGEWDRGPAGNTIYF. Written as DNA, the CDR3 is TGTGCCAGCAGCTTAGGAGAGTGGGACAGGGGGCCTGCTGGAAACACCATATATTTT. The chain carries TRBV13 and TRBJ1-3, with 12 bases that match TRBD1. Germline CDR1 PRHDT, CDR2 FYEKMQ (reference sequence). This CDR3 has 19 amino acids. Trimming cost V 0 bases and J 2 bases; bases outside gene matches: 8.

CDR3 in amino acids: CASSSGLAVDTGELFF. The CDR3 DNA sequence: TGTGCCAGCAGCTCTGGACTAGCGGTCGACACCGGGGAGCTGTTTTTT. This chain links TRBV5-8 with TRBJ2-2, with TRBD2 matching over 10 bases. Germline V gives CDR1 SGHTS, CDR2 YDEGEE. This CDR3 is 16 amino acids long. After removal of 3 bases from V and 3 bases from J, the junction contained 5 bases not matched to a gene.